Shown below are 16 T cell receptor beta chains from a single sample sequenced in a study of blood T cell repertoires in COVID-19. Using immunoSEQ multiplex PCR, the repertoire was profiled, and TCRdb retains in-frame clones only, with some absent. This table has roughly 270,000 clones, around 80% appearing once. Sequencing was carried out using PBMCs or T cells enriched from blood (not recorded which). These TCRs come from a man aged 40-49 years who had been exposed to COVID-19.

As concerns this clone: This same CDR3 is encoded by further DNA sequences in the sample. The chain carries TRBV24-1 and TRBJ2-1; unclear D gene. Deletions cut 1 base from V and 6 bases from J, with 3 bases between. The germline CDR1 and CDR2 sequences are KGHDR and SFDVKD. CDR3 size: 12 residues. CDR3 residues: CATSDFSNEQFF. CDR3 in DNA: TGTGCCACCAGTGATTTTAGCAATGAGCAGTTCTTC.

This chain joins TRBV5-1 and TRBJ2-1, with 7 bases that match TRBD2. The CDR3 has 16 residues. From germline, CDR1 is SGHRS and CDR2 YFSETQ. V was clipped by 2 bases and J by 9 bases; unmatched bases: 14. CDR3 residues: CASSFIAGAGGGEQFF. CDR3 coding DNA: TGCGCCAGCAGCTTTATTGCGGGAGCTGGGGGTGGTGAGCAGTTCTTC.

The chain joins TRBV5-5 to TRBJ2-5, with 7 bases fitting TRBD2. In germline, CDR1 is SGHKS, CDR2 YYEKEE (reference sequence). The CDR3 totals 14 residues. V gave up 6 bases and J gave up 1 base; unmatched junction bases: 6. The CDR3: CASTLWGGQETQYF. The DNA for the CDR3 is TGTGCCAGCACCCTGTGGGGGGGCCAAGAGACCCAGTACTTC.

The rearrangement joins TRBV3-1 (or the pseudogene TRBV3-2) to TRBJ2-3, with 9 bases fitting TRBD1. This CDR3 is 16 amino acids long. J lost 2 bases, V lost 5 bases, and 8 bases had no gene match. In germline, CDR1 is LGHDT, CDR2 YNNKEL (reference sequence). CDR3 bases: TGTGCCAGCAGCTTGGCAGGGACAGGGCTCACAGATACGCAGTATTTT. Translation: CASSLAGTGLTDTQYF.

This sequence joins TRBV5-1 and TRBJ2-3, with 12 nucleotides matching TRBD2. Per the germline V gene, CDR1 is SGHRS and CDR2 is YFSETQ. The CDR3 has 19 residues. V shed 4 bases and J 0 bases; nucleotides not matched to a gene: 12. CDR3 loop: CASSTAGLAGPWSTDTQYF. CDR3 bases: TGCGCCAGCAGCACCGCGGGACTAGCGGGCCCTTGGAGCACAGATACGCAGTATTTT.

The gene calls are TRBV6-6 and TRBJ2-3, with D unclear. CDR1 is MNHNY, CDR2 SVGAGI, per germline (reference sequence). CDR3 length equals 15 residues. V lost 6 bases, J lost 2 bases, and 15 bases lay in between. This CDR3 is CASSRRKTLTDTQYF. The DNA of the CDR3 is TGTGCCAGCAGCCGACGGAAGACTCTCACAGATACGCAGTATTTT.

The genes are TRBV2 and TRBJ1-1; D gene ambiguous. CDR1 and CDR2 (germline): SNHLY, FYNNEI. The CDR3 has 15 residues. The V gene lost 4 bases and the J gene lost 3 bases, with 15 bases spanning the gap. The CDR3 DNA reads TGTGCCAGCAGTGCCCGCAGAGGATCGGACACTGAAGCTTTCTTT. This codes for CASSARRGSDTEAFF.

The chain carries TRBV11-3 and TRBJ1-2; 8 bases line up with TRBD1. In germline, CDR1 is SGHNT, CDR2 YENEEA. The trim removed 8 bases at V and 2 bases at J, leaving 4 bases unmatched. The CDR3 contains 13 residues. CDR3 sequence reads: CASGDRKNYGYTF. CDR3 coding DNA: TGTGCCAGCGGGGACAGGAAGAACTATGGCTACACCTTC.

This clone showed up just a few times. The chain couples TRBV9 to TRBJ2-1; 13 bases map to TRBD2. J gave up 9 bases and V 4 bases, and 10 bases lay outside the gene matches. This CDR3 is 16 amino acids long. Per germline, CDR1 SGDLS and CDR2 YYNGEE. This CDR3 reads CASSPSGLAGVGEQFF. In DNA form, the CDR3 reads TGTGCCAGCAGCCCGTCCGGACTAGCGGGAGTGGGTGAGCAGTTCTTC.

The chain couples TRBV19 to TRBJ1-2, with D unclear. The V end lost 5 bases, the J end lost 0 bases, and 7 bases lay between the germline ends. The CDR3 is 13 residues long. Germline V CDR1 and CDR2: LNHDA, SQIVND (reference sequence). The CDR3 spells CASSPGTNYGYTF. The CDR3 DNA is TGTGCCAGTAGTCCCGGGACTAACTATGGCTACACCTTC.

The chain combines TRBV5-1 with TRBJ2-5; D perhaps matches TRBD1 (6 bases). Per the germline V gene, CDR1 is SGHRS and CDR2 is YFSETQ. V lost 2 bases and J 1 base, leaving 9 bases between the germline ends. This CDR3 has 14 amino acids. In nucleotides, the CDR3 is TGCGCCAGCAGCTTCTACAGGGCCCAAGAGACCCAGTACTTC. Translating gives CASSFYRAQETQYF.

The V and J genes are TRBV19 and TRBJ2-3; 9 positions agree with TRBD1. CDR1 and CDR2 from the germline V gene are LNHDA and SQIVND (reference sequence). After removal of 3 bases from V and 3 bases from J, the junction contained 4 bases not matched to a gene. This CDR3 is built from 15 residues. CDR3: CASSMDRGVTDTQYF. CDR3 sequence (DNA): TGTGCCAGTAGTATGGACAGGGGCGTTACAGATACGCAGTATTTT.

V is TRBV19 and J is TRBJ1-1; 8 nucleotides match TRBD1. Germline CDR1 is LNHDA and CDR2 is SQIVND (reference sequence). The V gene end was trimmed by 7 bases and the J gene end by 7 bases; junction bases not matched to a gene: 14. CDR3 length: 15 amino acids. CDR3 loop: CASTRGQGASGEAFF. DNA of the CDR3: TGTGCCAGTACCCGTGGGCAGGGGGCTTCAGGTGAAGCTTTCTTT.

The chain joins TRBV6-1 to TRBJ2-2; 12 bases match TRBD2. Germline CDR1 MNHNS, CDR2 SASEGT. The CDR3 has 16 amino acids. V lost 1 base, J lost 4 bases, and 1 base stayed unmatched. The DNA of the CDR3 is TGTGCCAGCAGTGAAGGGGGACTAGCGGGCACCGGGGAGCTGTTTTTT. Translation: CASSEGGLAGTGELFF.

The rearrangement links TRBV20-1 to TRBJ1-1, with D possibly matching TRBD1 (5 bases). There are 11 residues in the CDR3. From germline, CDR1 is DFQATT and CDR2 SNEGSKA (reference sequence). V was cut by 3 bases and J by 7 bases, with 9 bases left in between. CDR3 nucleotides: TGCAGTGCTAGGGGGCCGCGTGAAGCTTTCTTT. Amino acid sequence: CSARGPREAFF.

The chain uses TRBV9 and TRBJ2-1; 11 bases match TRBD2. This CDR3 is built from 16 residues. Trimming removed 4 bases from V and 2 bases from J; junction bases left unmatched: 5. The germline V gene has CDR1 SGDLS and CDR2 YYNGEE. CDR3 DNA: TGTGCCAGCAGCTTTAGCGGGAGGGTGACCTACAATGAGCAGTTCTTC. It encodes CASSFSGRVTYNEQFF. Filled out from reference TRBV9 and TRBJ2-1, the complete variable domain reads DSGVTQTPKHLITATGQRVTLRCSPRSGDLSVYWYQQSLDQGLQFLIQYYNGEERAKGNILERFSAQQFPDLHSELNLSSLELGDSALYFCASSFSGRVTYNEQFFGPGTRLTVL.